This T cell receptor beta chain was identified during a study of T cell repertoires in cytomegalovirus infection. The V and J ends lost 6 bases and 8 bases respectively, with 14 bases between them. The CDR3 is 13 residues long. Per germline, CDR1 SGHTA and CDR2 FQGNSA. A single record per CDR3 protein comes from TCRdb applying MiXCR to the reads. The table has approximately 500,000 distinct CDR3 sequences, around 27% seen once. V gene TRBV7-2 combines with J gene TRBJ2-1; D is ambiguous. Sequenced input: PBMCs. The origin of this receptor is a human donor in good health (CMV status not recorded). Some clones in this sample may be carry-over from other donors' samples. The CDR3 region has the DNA TGTGCCAGCAGGCCGACTTCCCGGGATGAGCAGTTCTTC. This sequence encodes CASRPTSRDEQFF.